The 32 T cell receptor beta chains in this list originate from one sample, sequenced in a study of T cells after posttransplantation cyclophosphamide. The data were produced by immunoSEQ multiplex PCR, yet TCRdb's version contains in-frame clones alone and is incomplete. The table lists 20,000 to 25,000 clones, with no singletons. Treatment was busulfan-fludarabine conditioning, a marrow graft, and cyclophosphamide on days +3 and +4. The specimen comprised PBMCs, sampled after allogeneic stem cell transplant with posttransplant cyclophosphamide. These receptors were obtained from a young adult male patient who received an allogeneic stem cell transplant from a related donor, was CMV-positive, and had no GVHD. Among the T cells, some may be from the graft donor.

This clone appeared many times. This chain joins TRBV2 and TRBJ2-2, with TRBD1 as a possible D gene (6 bases). Per the germline V gene, CDR1 is SNHLY and CDR2 is FYNNEI. With 11 bases removed from V and 7 bases from J, the gap between germline ends came to 20 bases. This CDR3 is 14 amino acids long. The CDR3 DNA reads as TGTGCCGGTCATACTAGGACAGTCAGCGGGGAGCTGTTTTTT. Protein sequence: CAGHTRTVSGELFF. The full variable domain, completed using reference TRBV2 and TRBJ2-2, is EPEVTQTPSHQVTQMGQEVILRCVPISNHLYFYWYRQILGQKVEFLVSFYNNEISEKSEIFDDQFSVERPDGSNFTLKIRSTKLEDSAMYFCAGHTRTVSGELFFGEGSRLTVL.

At least ten counts were recorded for this clone. The genes are TRBV11-1 and TRBJ1-1; D may be TRBD1 (5 bases). CDR1 is SGHAT, CDR2 FQDESV, per germline (reference sequence). Trimming took 2 bases from V and 1 from J, leaving 14 bases between them. The CDR3 extends over 16 amino acids. The CDR3 loop is CASSLSPTGENTEAFF. Written as DNA, the CDR3 is TGTGCCAGCAGCTTATCCCCAACGGGGGAGAACACTGAAGCTTTCTTT.

This clone was observed at least ten times. The chain joins TRBV4-3 to TRBJ2-1; a possible D gene is TRBD2 (5 bases). Per germline, CDR1 LGHNA and CDR2 YSLEER. The CDR3 consists of 15 residues. With 0 bases removed from V and 3 bases from J, the gap between germline ends came to 9 bases. In DNA form, the CDR3 reads TGCGCCAGCAGCCAAGAGCAGCGGAGCTACAATGAGCAGTTCTTC. Protein sequence: CASSQEQRSYNEQFF.

This clone has at least ten counts. This chain links TRBV27 with TRBJ2-3, with D maybe TRBD1 (5 bases). The germline V gene has CDR1 MNHEY and CDR2 SMNVEV (reference sequence). This CDR3 has 13 residues. V lost 4 bases to trimming and J lost 5 bases, with 10 bases between them. Here the CDR3 DNA reads TGTGCCAGCAGTTGGTCAGGGTTAGATACGCAGTATTTT. Translated, it gives CASSWSGLDTQYF.

This clone has at least ten counts. The chain is built from TRBV19 and TRBJ1-5; D gene uncertain. V was clipped by 2 bases and J by 4 bases, with 12 bases between them. CDR1 is LNHDA and CDR2 is SQIVND in the germline V gene (reference sequence). The CDR3 covers 15 residues. The CDR3: CASSILGRGNQPQHF. The CDR3 bases are TGTGCCAGTAGTATACTGGGGAGAGGGAATCAGCCCCAGCATTTT.

This clone was counted ten times or more. J is TRBJ2-5 and V is TRBV5-5; 7 nucleotides align to TRBD2. In germline, CDR1 is SGHKS, CDR2 YYEKEE (reference sequence). Unmatched junction bases numbered 8, after V lost 0 bases and J lost 0 bases. The CDR3 has 17 residues. The CDR3 bases are TGTGCCAGCAGCTTGGATGGGGGGGGATTGTACCAAGAGACCCAGTACTTC. As protein: CASSLDGGGLYQETQYF.

This clone has a count of ten or more. The chain carries TRBV7-3 and TRBJ2-3; D unclear. Germline V lookup: CDR1 SGHTA, CDR2 FQGTGA. V shed 4 bases and J shed 4 bases, with 6 bases lying between them. CDR3 size: 12 residues. Here the CDR3 reads CASSSRPDTQYF. In DNA, the CDR3 is TGTGCCAGCAGCTCCCGTCCAGATACGCAGTATTTT.

This clone has at least ten counts. The CDR3 nucleotides read TGTGCCAGCAGCTTTGAGACAGGGACTGAAGCTTTCTTT. Amino acids: CASSFETGTEAFF. The chain uses TRBV11-2 and TRBJ1-1; 7 nucleotides agree with TRBD1. The CDR3 covers 13 residues. V shed 3 bases and J 5 bases; nucleotides not matched to a gene: 3. The germline CDR1 and CDR2 sequences are SGHAT and FQNNGV.

This clone has ten or more counts. V is TRBV28 and J is TRBJ1-2; no clear D. Trimming cost V 2 bases and J 4 bases, with 17 bases left between them. This CDR3 comprises 16 residues. Germline V gene data show CDR1 as MDHEN and CDR2 as SYDVKM. CDR3 residues: CASSLLVLGLGYGYTF. The CDR3 DNA follows: TGTGCCAGCAGTTTACTCGTTTTGGGCTTGGGCTATGGCTACACCTTC.

This clone was detected ten times or more. This chain joins TRBV5-6 and TRBJ2-7; D gene uncertain. The CDR3 length is 13 residues. Germline V gene data show CDR1 as SGHDT and CDR2 as YYEEEE. Between the trimmed V and J ends, which lost 3 bases and 6 bases, there was a span of 13 bases. As DNA, the CDR3 is TGTGCCAGCAGCTCATGGCGTGAGGTCGAGCAGTACTTC. Its protein product is CASSSWREVEQYF.

This clone was observed many times. The CDR3: CASSLLDGAYQPQHF. The CDR3 DNA follows: TGTGCCAGCAGTTTACTAGATGGGGCCTATCAGCCCCAGCATTTT. The chain recombines TRBV28 with TRBJ1-5, with D possibly TRBD1 on 5 matching bases. Germline lookup yields CDR1 MDHEN and CDR2 SYDVKM. V lost 2 bases, J lost 5 bases, and 13 bases lay in between. The CDR3 extends over 15 amino acids. Combining the CDR3 with reference TRBV28 and TRBJ1-5 gives the whole variable domain DVKVTQSSRYLVKRTGEKVFLECVQDMDHENMFWYRQDPGLGLRLIYFSYDVKMKEKGDIPEGYSVSREKKERFSLILESASTNQTSMYLCASSLLDGAYQPQHFGDGTRLSIL.

This clone occurred many times. The V call is TRBV7-2, the J call TRBJ2-7; possible D gene TRBD2, 5 bases. Germline V gene lookup returns CDR1 SGHTA and CDR2 FQGNSA. CDR3 length: 14 residues. V lost 1 base and J lost 3, with 10 bases in between. The CDR3 DNA reads TGTGCCAGCAGCTTAGGGACTCTAAACTACGAGCAGTACTTC. Its translation is CASSLGTLNYEQYF.

Ten or more counts support this clone. V and J are TRBV28 and TRBJ1-5, with 8 nucleotides matching TRBD1. Losses at the gene ends were 0 bases for V and 3 bases for J; bases not matched to a gene: 1. CDR1 MDHEN and CDR2 SYDVKM come from the germline V gene. This CDR3 comprises 15 residues. This CDR3 is CASSLWDRDNQPQHF. As DNA, the CDR3 is TGTGCCAGCAGTTTATGGGACAGGGACAATCAGCCCCAGCATTTT.

This clone came up many times. The J gene is TRBJ2-7, the V gene TRBV4-3, with D maybe TRBD1 (6 bases). Trimming took 0 bases from V and 2 from J, leaving 11 bases between them. Germline lookup yields CDR1 LGHNA and CDR2 YSLEER. The CDR3 runs to 15 residues. CDR3 protein: CASSQEGRGTYEQYF. CDR3 nucleotide sequence: TGCGCCAGCAGCCAAGAAGGCAGGGGTACCTACGAGCAGTACTTC.

This clone was counted ten times or more. The V and J genes are TRBV5-8 and TRBJ2-7; TRBD1 matches at 8 bases. This CDR3 spans 13 amino acids. Germline values: CDR1 SGHTS, CDR2 YDEGEE. The CDR3, as DNA: TGTTCACCAGCACGGACAGGGACTGGCGAGCAGTACTTC. Its protein product is CSPARTGTGEQYF.

This clone was seen repeatedly, ten times or more. The genes are TRBV4-1 and TRBJ2-2; D is unresolved. There are 18 residues in the CDR3. CDR1 is MGHRA, CDR2 YSYEKL, per germline. V was pared by 0 bases and J by 4 bases, with 18 bases between. CDR3 nucleotides: TGCGCCAGCAGCCAAGATCAGTACGACCGCACGGGCACCGGGGAGCTGTTTTTT. It specifies CASSQDQYDRTGTGELFF.

This clone has at least ten counts. This chain links TRBV28 with TRBJ2-1, with a tentative D call TRBD2 (6 bases). The CDR3 runs to 17 residues. The germline gives CDR1 MDHEN, CDR2 SYDVKM. The V end was cut by 6 bases, the J end by 8 bases, with 26 bases between. CDR3 sequence reads: CASSSLGGIAGSHEQFF. The CDR3 coding sequence is TGTGCCAGCAGCTCCCTAGGAGGGATCGCAGGAAGCCATGAGCAGTTCTTC.

This clone was counted ten times or more. The chain has TRBV9 and TRBJ2-7, with 7 bases fitting TRBD1. The CDR3 is 14 amino acids. Germline V lookup: CDR1 SGDLS, CDR2 YYNGEE. V was pared by 0 bases and J by 4 bases, with 4 bases of the junction left unmatched. CDR3 residues: CASSVGGGAYEQYF. The CDR3 DNA is TGTGCCAGCAGCGTAGGAGGGGGCGCGTACGAGCAGTACTTC.

This clone came up many times. This chain joins TRBV2 and TRBJ2-1, with D tentatively TRBD2 (6 bases). Trimming removed 3 bases at V and 5 bases at J, with 17 bases between. The CDR3 is made up of 16 amino acids. Germline CDR1 is SNHLY and CDR2 is FYNNEI. The CDR3, as DNA: TGTGCCAGCAGTGAGGGACGGCGGGGCCCTAACAATGAGCAGTTCTTC. Protein product: CASSEGRRGPNNEQFF.

This clone was picked up many times. The V gene is TRBV5-4, the J gene TRBJ2-5, with a weak D call TRBD2 (6 bases). V was shortened by 1 base and J by 9 bases, with 10 bases between the two germline ends. The length of the CDR3 is 12 residues. Germline assignment: CDR1 SGHNT and CDR2 YYREEE (reference sequence). The CDR3 loop is CASSLWDSSQYF. The CDR3 bases are TGTGCCAGCAGCTTGTGGGACTCGTCCCAGTACTTC.

This clone was picked up many times. This chain links TRBV28 with TRBJ1-5, with D possibly being TRBD1 (5 bases). The CDR3 covers 14 residues. V was shortened by 6 bases and J by 6 bases, with 15 bases between the two germline ends. Germline-derived CDR1 and CDR2 are MDHEN and SYDVKM. Written as DNA, the CDR3 is TGTGCCAGCAGACCTTTCCAGGGAAGTCAGCCCCAGCATTTT. This codes for CASRPFQGSQPQHF.

In this sample, this clone turned up many times. The chain joins TRBV7-9 to TRBJ2-5; D might be TRBD1 (5 bases). The V gene's germline CDR1 is SEHNR and CDR2 FQNEAQ (reference sequence). This CDR3 is built from 18 residues. Trimming cost V 2 bases and J 3 bases, with 22 bases left between them. The CDR3 here is CASSLLGTGAKGKETQYF. The CDR3 bases are TGTGCCAGCAGCTTACTAGGAACTGGGGCGAAGGGGAAAGAGACCCAGTACTTC.

This clone was recorded many times. The rearrangement uses TRBV21-1 and TRBJ2-5; the D call in the table, TRBD2, was not verified against the DNA. TRBV21-1 represents a pseudogene. The CDR3 loop spans 16 amino acids. CDR3 nucleotides: TGTGCCAGCAGCAAAGATATGTCTAGCGATCAAGAGACCCAGTACTTC. It encodes CASSKDMSSDQETQYF.

This clone was counted at least ten times. V gene TRBV5-6 combines with J gene TRBJ1-1; the D gene is possibly TRBD1 (6 bases). V gave up 1 base and J gave up 1 base, with 14 bases separating them. In germline, CDR1 is SGHDT, CDR2 YYEEEE. The CDR3 has 16 residues. The CDR3 spells CASSLYPGHANTEAFF. The CDR3 region has the DNA TGTGCCAGCAGCTTGTATCCGGGACACGCGAACACTGAAGCTTTCTTT.

About this clone: One end of the junction is discordant with germline, which a read error may explain. The rearrangement links TRBV7-2 to TRBJ2-5, with D uncertain. The CDR3 length is 13 residues. Germline V lookup: CDR1 SGHTA, CDR2 FQGNSA. CDR3 nucleotides: TGTGCCAGCAGCTCCCCGATGAAAGAGGCCCAGTACTTC. Translated, it gives CASSSPMKEAQYF. Combining the CDR3 with reference TRBV7-2 and TRBJ2-5 gives the whole variable domain GAGVSQSPSNKVTEKGKDVELRCDPISGHTALYWYRQSLGQGLEFLIYFQGNSAPDKSGLPSDRFSAERTGGSVSTLTIQRTQQEDSAVYLCASSSPMKEAQYFGPGTRLLVL.

Ten or more counts support this clone. This sequence joins TRBV7-9 and TRBJ2-7; TRBD2 agrees at 10 bases. V shed 3 bases, J shed 4 bases, and the junction held 12 bases outside the gene matches. Per germline, CDR1 SEHNR and CDR2 FQNEAQ (reference sequence). This CDR3 region has 17 residues. The CDR3 sequence: CASSFRVGAGGPYEQYF. The DNA of the CDR3 is TGTGCCAGCAGCTTCCGGGTCGGAGCGGGAGGGCCGTACGAGCAGTACTTC.

This clone was counted at least ten times. This chain joins TRBV6-6 and TRBJ2-1; 8 bases agree with TRBD1. CDR1 MNHNY and CDR2 SVGAGI come from the germline V gene (reference sequence). The CDR3 loop spans 14 amino acids. Trimming removed 5 bases from V and 7 bases from J; junction bases left unmatched: 7. As DNA, the CDR3 is TGTGCCAGCAGTGGGGGCAGGGGGCAAAATGAGCAGTTCTTC. It encodes CASSGGRGQNEQFF.

The table lists this clone with a few counts. This chain connects TRBV21-1 to TRBJ2-5; the table calls TRBD1, which could not be checked here. TRBV21-1 is labeled a pseudogene. The CDR3 has 16 amino acids. This CDR3 reads CASSNRDRNLWETQYF. CDR3 nucleotide sequence: TGTGCCAGCAGCAATAGGGACAGAAACTTATGGGAGACCCAGTACTTC.

In this sample, this clone turned up many times. The chain combines TRBV5-4 with TRBJ2-1; 9 nucleotides line up with TRBD2. The trim removed 4 bases at V and 12 bases at J, leaving 11 bases unmatched. The CDR3 covers 14 residues. The V gene's germline CDR1 is SGHNT and CDR2 YYREEE (reference sequence). The CDR3 DNA follows: TGTGCCAGCAGCCCCAGCGGGGGGCGGGAGAGGCAGTTCTTC. This encodes CASSPSGGRERQFF.

This clone was observed many times. This chain uses TRBV7-3 with TRBJ1-1, with 11 bases identical to TRBD1. Unmatched junction bases numbered 4, after V lost 2 bases and J lost 5 bases. CDR1 is SGHTA, CDR2 FQGTGA, per germline. The length of the CDR3 is 15 residues. As DNA, the CDR3 is TGTGCCAGCAGCTTAGGGACAGGGGGTATGACTGAAGCTTTCTTT. Translation: CASSLGTGGMTEAFF.

The sample holds many counts of this clone. The CDR3 sequence is CASSLRTANTEAFF. The DNA for the CDR3 is TGTGCCAGCAGCCTACGGACAGCGAACACTGAAGCTTTCTTT. The chain joins TRBV9 to TRBJ1-1, with D maybe TRBD1 (6 bases). CDR1 SGDLS and CDR2 YYNGEE come from the germline V gene. V was shortened by 4 bases and J by 1 base, with 11 bases between the two germline ends. The CDR3 covers 14 residues.

This clone was observed a few times. Possible read error: a much larger clone is one base away. The rearrangement links TRBV30 to TRBJ1-1; TRBD1 aligns across 8 bases. The CDR3 length is 13 residues. CDR1 is GTSNPN and CDR2 is SVGIG in the germline V gene (reference sequence). The CDR3 DNA reads TGTGTCTGGAGTGTAACAGGGGGCACTGAAGCTTTCTTT. Translation gives CVWSVTGGTEAFF. The complete variable domain, with remaining parts taken from reference TRBV30 and TRBJ1-1, reads SQTIHQWPATLVQPVGSPLSLECTVEGTSNPNLYWYRQAAGRGLQLLFYSVGIGQISSEVPQNLSASRPQDRQFILSSKKLLLSDSGFYLCVWSVTGGTEAFFGQGTRLTVV.